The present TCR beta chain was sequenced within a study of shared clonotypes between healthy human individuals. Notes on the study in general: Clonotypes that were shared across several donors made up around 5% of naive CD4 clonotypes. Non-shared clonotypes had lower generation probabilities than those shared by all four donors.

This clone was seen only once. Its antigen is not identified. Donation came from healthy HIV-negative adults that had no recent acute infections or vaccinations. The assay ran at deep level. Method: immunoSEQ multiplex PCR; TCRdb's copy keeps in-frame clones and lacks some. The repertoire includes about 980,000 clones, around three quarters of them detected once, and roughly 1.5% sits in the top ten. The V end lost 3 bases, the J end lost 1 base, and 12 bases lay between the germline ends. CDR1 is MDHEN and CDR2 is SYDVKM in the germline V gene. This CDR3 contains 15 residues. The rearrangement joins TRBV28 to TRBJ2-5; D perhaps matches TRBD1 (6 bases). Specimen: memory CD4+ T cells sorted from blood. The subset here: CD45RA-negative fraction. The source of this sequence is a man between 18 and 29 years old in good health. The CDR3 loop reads CASSLTGRFQETQYF. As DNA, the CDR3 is TGTGCCAGCAGTTTGACAGGACGATTCCAAGAGACCCAGTACTTC.